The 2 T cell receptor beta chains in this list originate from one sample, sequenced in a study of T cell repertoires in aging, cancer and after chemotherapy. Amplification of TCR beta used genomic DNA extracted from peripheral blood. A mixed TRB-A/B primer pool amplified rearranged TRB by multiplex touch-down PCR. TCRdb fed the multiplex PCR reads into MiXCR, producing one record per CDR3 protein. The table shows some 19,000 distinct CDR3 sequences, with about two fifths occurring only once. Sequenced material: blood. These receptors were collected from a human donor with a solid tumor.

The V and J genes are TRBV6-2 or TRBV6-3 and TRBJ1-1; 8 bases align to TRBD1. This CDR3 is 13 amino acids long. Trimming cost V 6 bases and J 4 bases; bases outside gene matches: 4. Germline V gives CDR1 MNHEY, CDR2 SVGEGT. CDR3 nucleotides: TGTGCCAGCAGACCTGGACAGGGCACTGAAGCTTTCTTT. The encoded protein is CASRPGQGTEAFF.

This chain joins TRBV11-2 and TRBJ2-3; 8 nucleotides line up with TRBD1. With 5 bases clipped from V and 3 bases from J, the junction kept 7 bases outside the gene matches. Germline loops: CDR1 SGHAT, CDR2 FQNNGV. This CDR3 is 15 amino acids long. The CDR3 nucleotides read TGTGCCAGCAGCAGTAGACAGGGGCTTACAGATACGCAGTATTTT. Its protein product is CASSSRQGLTDTQYF.